Given below is one T cell receptor (beta chain) in context. CDR3 length: 15 amino acids. Germline V lookup: CDR1 SNHLY, CDR2 FYNNEI. The ends lost 6 bases at V and 1 base at J; junction bases unmatched: 5. This sample is drawn from a study of sequential checkpoint blockade in melanoma. This sample's treatment: randomized to nivolumab then ipilimumab (arm A) or the reverse (arm B). Libraries were prepared by immunoSEQ multiplex PCR; TCRdb keeps only in-frame clonotypes and omits some of them. The sample includes 21,000 or so clones, approximately 78% of them seen just once. This chain connects TRBV2 to TRBJ2-7, with 11 bases fitting TRBD2. The receptor was isolated from a human donor with melanoma. Source: CD8+ T cells sorted from blood (inferred from file names), taken from a patient given nivolumab and ipilimumab in sequence. The CDR3 sequence: CASRDLAGGSYEQYF. CDR3 DNA sequence: TGTGCCAGCAGAGACCTAGCGGGAGGTTCCTACGAGCAGTACTTC.